This is a list of T cell receptor beta chains from one sample in a study of T cell repertoires in cytomegalovirus infection. MiXCR, applied by TCRdb to the reads, yields one record per CDR3 protein. The sample comprises about 480,000 distinct CDR3 sequences, 33% of which are singletons, and 15% to 20% rests with the top ten. For these TCRs, the target antigens are not known. The specimen was cultured PBMCs, collected from culture after CMV antigen stimulation. The receptors stem from a human donor in good health (CMV status not recorded). Some clones in this sample may be carry-over from other donors' samples. The CDR3 runs from the conserved cysteine through the conserved F or W. D genes are given only for firm matches. Size is omitted from some rows. Given values are once, few, many or a class for expanded clones.

clone_size: NA
v_call: TRBV19
j_call: TRBJ2-5
d_call: NA
cdr3_nt: TGTGCCAGTAGTATGGGGGGAGAAGAGACCCAGTACTTC
cdr3_aa: CASSMGGEETQYF

clone_size: NA
v_call: TRBV12-3/TRBV12-4
j_call: TRBJ2-7
d_call: NA
cdr3_nt: TGTGCCAGCAGTTCCGGACCGTGGGGTAGCGAGCAGTACTTC
cdr3_aa: CASSSGPWGSEQYF

clone_size: many
v_call: TRBV7-2
j_call: TRBJ2-2
d_call: NA
cdr3_nt: TGTGCCAGCAGCTTAAGGCCTAGCGACACCGGGGAGCTGTTTTTT
cdr3_aa: CASSLRPSDTGELFF

clone_size: few
v_call: TRBV27
j_call: TRBJ2-5
d_call: NA
cdr3_nt: TGTGCCAGCAGTTCTTACCTGCGGGAGACCCAGTACTTC
cdr3_aa: CASSSYLRETQYF

clone_size: few
v_call: TRBV7-2
j_call: TRBJ2-3
d_call: TRBD2
cdr3_nt: TGTGCCAGCAGCTTAGGGGTAGCGGGAGGGGGCACAGATACGCAGTATTTT
cdr3_aa: CASSLGVAGGGTDTQYF

clone_size: NA
v_call: TRBV20-1
j_call: TRBJ2-1
d_call: NA
cdr3_nt: TGCAGTGCTAGAAGCCCTTCTAGCTCCTACAATGAGCAGTTCTTC
cdr3_aa: CSARSPSSSYNEQFF

clone_size: few
v_call: TRBV20-1
j_call: TRBJ1-1
d_call: NA
cdr3_nt: TGCAGTGCTAGTTCAGATAGAGGCACTGAAGCTTTCTTT
cdr3_aa: CSASSDRGTEAFF

clone_size: NA
v_call: TRBV6-8
j_call: TRBJ2-5
d_call: NA
cdr3_nt: TGTGCCAGCAGTTACTCGTTTGGGCGGGGTGAGACCCAGTACTTC
cdr3_aa: CASSYSFGRGETQYF

clone_size: few
v_call: TRBV7-3
j_call: TRBJ2-3
d_call: NA
cdr3_nt: TGTGCCAGCAGCTCGGGTAGCACAGGCACAGATACGCAGTATTTT
cdr3_aa: CASSSGSTGTDTQYF

clone_size: NA
v_call: TRBV20-1
j_call: TRBJ2-1
d_call: TRBD2
cdr3_nt: TGCAGTGCTAGGGACCTAGCGGGAAGGGGGTTCTCCTACAATGAGCAGTTCTTC
cdr3_aa: CSARDLAGRGFSYNEQFF

clone_size: few
v_call: TRBV28
j_call: TRBJ1-5
d_call: NA
cdr3_nt: TGTGCCAGCAGTTCCCCACAGGGTTTCCAGCCCCAGCATTTT
cdr3_aa: CASSSPQGFQPQHF

clone_size: NA
v_call: TRBV6-8
j_call: TRBJ2-1
d_call: NA
cdr3_nt: TGTGCCAGCAGTTACGACGGCTGGGATGAGCAGTTCTTC
cdr3_aa: CASSYDGWDEQFF

clone_size: few
v_call: TRBV28
j_call: TRBJ2-5
d_call: NA
cdr3_nt: TGTGCCAGCAGTTACGATCCCGGGACACTCGTACAAGAGACCCAGTACTTC
cdr3_aa: CASSYDPGTLVQETQYF

clone_size: NA
v_call: TRBV25-1
j_call: TRBJ2-1
d_call: NA
cdr3_nt: TGTGCCAGCAGTACCGTGATGTTAGAGCAGTTCTTC
cdr3_aa: CASSTVMLEQFF

clone_size: NA
v_call: TRBV7-2
j_call: TRBJ2-1
d_call: NA
cdr3_nt: TGTGCCAGCATCTGGGGGTGGAGCTCCTACAATGAGCAGTTCTTC
cdr3_aa: CASIWGWSSYNEQFF

clone_size: NA
v_call: TRBV27
j_call: TRBJ2-3
d_call: NA
cdr3_nt: TGTGCCAGCAGTTTAGGGAGTGGGGGCACCACAGATACGCAGTATTTT
cdr3_aa: CASSLGSGGTTDTQYF

clone_size: NA
v_call: TRBV6-2/TRBV6-3
j_call: TRBJ2-1
d_call: TRBD2
cdr3_nt: TGTGCCAGCAGCTCGGGACTAGCGGCCCTCTACAATGAGCAGTTCTTC
cdr3_aa: CASSSGLAALYNEQFF

clone_size: NA
v_call: TRBV7-4
j_call: TRBJ1-1
d_call: NA
cdr3_nt: TGTGCCAGCAGCTTAGTGGGGTTTGACACTGAAGCTTTCTTT
cdr3_aa: CASSLVGFDTEAFF

clone_size: NA
v_call: TRBV11-3
j_call: TRBJ1-1
d_call: NA
cdr3_nt: TGTGCCAGCAGCTTATTCAGGGTTGCCACTGAAGCTTTCTTT
cdr3_aa: CASSLFRVATEAFF

clone_size: NA
v_call: TRBV3-1
j_call: TRBJ2-3
d_call: NA
cdr3_nt: TGTGCCAGCAGCCAAGACTGGGGGAATACGCAGTATTTT
cdr3_aa: CASSQDWGNTQYF

clone_size: NA
v_call: TRBV7-2
j_call: TRBJ2-5
d_call: TRBD1
cdr3_nt: TGTGCCAGCAGGGGACAGTATGGAGAGACCCAGTACTTC
cdr3_aa: CASRGQYGETQYF

clone_size: NA
v_call: TRBV2
j_call: TRBJ2-7
d_call: NA
cdr3_nt: TGTGCCAGCAGTGACCCAGGGGGGACTGTCGAGCAGTACTTC
cdr3_aa: CASSDPGGTVEQYF

clone_size: NA
v_call: TRBV7-3
j_call: TRBJ1-1
d_call: NA
cdr3_nt: TGTGCCAGCAGCCCCGACAGGCACTCTGAAGCTTTCTTT
cdr3_aa: CASSPDRHSEAFF

clone_size: few
v_call: TRBV11-2
j_call: TRBJ2-5
d_call: NA
cdr3_nt: TGTGCCAGCAGCCCCGGAGTGCTAGCTGGAAAAGAGACCCAGTACTTC
cdr3_aa: CASSPGVLAGKETQYF

clone_size: many
v_call: TRBV7-2
j_call: TRBJ2-3
d_call: NA
cdr3_nt: TGTGCCAGCAGCTCCAACAAACTTCGGGTCCCGATGGATACGCAGTATTTT
cdr3_aa: CASSSNKLRVPMDTQYF

clone_size: NA
v_call: TRBV28
j_call: TRBJ2-3
d_call: TRBD2
cdr3_nt: TGTGCCAGCAGTTCGCGGCTAGCGGGAGGGAAATCAGATACGCAGTATTTT
cdr3_aa: CASSSRLAGGKSDTQYF

clone_size: NA
v_call: TRBV27
j_call: TRBJ2-3
d_call: TRBD1
cdr3_nt: TGTGCCAGCGCGGACAGGGGGCTTACAGATACGCAGTATTTT
cdr3_aa: CASADRGLTDTQYF

clone_size: NA
v_call: TRBV30
j_call: TRBJ2-3
d_call: TRBD1
cdr3_nt: TGTGCCTGGAGTTTGGGACAGGGAACCACAGATACGCAGTATTTT
cdr3_aa: CAWSLGQGTTDTQYF

clone_size: many
v_call: TRBV7-2
j_call: TRBJ2-6
d_call: NA
cdr3_nt: TGTGCCAGCAGCTTAGCCCGGGTCTCTGGGGCCAACGTCCTGACTTTC
cdr3_aa: CASSLARVSGANVLTF

clone_size: NA
v_call: TRBV7-9
j_call: TRBJ1-2
d_call: TRBD1
cdr3_nt: TGTGCCAGCAGAACCGGGACAGGTTCCCGGGGCTACACCTTC
cdr3_aa: CASRTGTGSRGYTF

clone_size: NA
v_call: TRBV4-1
j_call: TRBJ2-3
d_call: NA
cdr3_nt: TGTGCCAGCAGCCCCGTGGACAGATCTAGCACAGATACGCAGTATTTT
cdr3_aa: CASSPVDRSSTDTQYF

clone_size: few
v_call: TRBV7-9
j_call: TRBJ1-1
d_call: NA
cdr3_nt: TGTGCCAGCAGTTACAGGGAGATTGGCGCTGAAGCTTTCTTT
cdr3_aa: CASSYREIGAEAFF

clone_size: few
v_call: TRBV28
j_call: TRBJ1-1
d_call: TRBD1
cdr3_nt: TGTGCCAGCAGTCTCCCGCAAGGGACAGCTGGCTGGGCCACTGAAGCTTTCTTT
cdr3_aa: CASSLPQGTAGWATEAFF

clone_size: few
v_call: TRBV5-3
j_call: TRBJ2-7
d_call: NA
cdr3_nt: TGTGCCAGCAGCTCCTCCCCCGGCCTCCATAGCTACGAGCAGTACTTC
cdr3_aa: CASSSSPGLHSYEQYF

clone_size: NA
v_call: TRBV29-1
j_call: TRBJ1-5
d_call: NA
cdr3_nt: TGCAGCGTGGTAAAGGATAGCAATCAGCCCCAGCATTTT
cdr3_aa: CSVVKDSNQPQHF

clone_size: many
v_call: TRBV7-6
j_call: TRBJ1-1
d_call: NA
cdr3_nt: TGTGCCAGCAGCCATCCCGGGACGGCTATGAACACTGAAGCTTTCTTT
cdr3_aa: CASSHPGTAMNTEAFF

clone_size: NA
v_call: TRBV7-6
j_call: TRBJ1-3
d_call: NA
cdr3_nt: TGTGCCAGCAGCCCAGTGCTCTCTGGAAACACCATATATTTT
cdr3_aa: CASSPVLSGNTIYF

clone_size: NA
v_call: TRBV7-2
j_call: TRBJ2-3
d_call: NA
cdr3_nt: TGTGCCAGCAGCTCAATAAGGACGGCGCCAGATACGCAGTATTTT
cdr3_aa: CASSSIRTAPDTQYF

clone_size: NA
v_call: TRBV7-9
j_call: TRBJ1-1
d_call: NA
cdr3_nt: TGTGCCAGTGATGACGACCGAGGCAACACTGAAGCTTTCTTT
cdr3_aa: CASDDDRGNTEAFF

clone_size: few
v_call: TRBV20-1
j_call: TRBJ1-6
d_call: TRBD1
cdr3_nt: TGCAGTGCTAGAAGGGCAACAGGGGGTATTGATTCACCCCTCCACTTT
cdr3_aa: CSARRATGGIDSPLHF

clone_size: few
v_call: TRBV27
j_call: TRBJ2-3
d_call: TRBD2
cdr3_nt: TGTGCCAGCAGTTTTCCCGGACTAGCGGGAGAGATAGATACGCAGTATTTT
cdr3_aa: CASSFPGLAGEIDTQYF

clone_size: many
v_call: TRBV7-2
j_call: TRBJ2-1
d_call: NA
cdr3_nt: TGTGCCAGCAGCCCCCAGTCCGGGTTCGTTGAGCAGTTCTTC
cdr3_aa: CASSPQSGFVEQFF

clone_size: NA
v_call: TRBV20-1
j_call: TRBJ2-1
d_call: TRBD2
cdr3_nt: TGCAGTGCTAGGGGACTAGCGGGTGTCAACAGTGAGCAGTTCTTC
cdr3_aa: CSARGLAGVNSEQFF

clone_size: many
v_call: TRBV12-3/TRBV12-4
j_call: TRBJ1-4
d_call: NA
cdr3_nt: TGTGCCAGCAGTTTCAGGGCAGGGGAGTCTGAAAAACTGTTTTTT
cdr3_aa: CASSFRAGESEKLFF

clone_size: NA
v_call: TRBV7-9
j_call: TRBJ2-1
d_call: TRBD1
cdr3_nt: TGTGCCAGCAGAGACAGCCACCGGGACAGGGGACGCAATGAGCAGTTCTTC
cdr3_aa: CASRDSHRDRGRNEQFF

clone_size: NA
v_call: TRBV27
j_call: TRBJ1-3
d_call: NA
cdr3_nt: TGTGCCAGCAGTCCCCATTTCTCTGGAAACACCATATATTTT
cdr3_aa: CASSPHFSGNTIYF

clone_size: few
v_call: TRBV7-9
j_call: TRBJ2-3
d_call: NA
cdr3_nt: TGTGCCAGCAGCCAACGGCTGGGGGGGCGCTCGGCAGATACGCAGTATTTT
cdr3_aa: CASSQRLGGRSADTQYF

clone_size: NA
v_call: TRBV11-1
j_call: TRBJ2-5
d_call: TRBD1
cdr3_nt: TGTGCCAGCAGCTTATGGGACAGGGAGCAAGAGACCCTCTACTTC
cdr3_aa: CASSLWDREQETLYF

clone_size: NA
v_call: TRBV7-9
j_call: TRBJ2-7
d_call: TRBD1
cdr3_nt: TGTGCCAGCAGCTTCTTCGACAGGGCCTACGAGCAGTACTTC
cdr3_aa: CASSFFDRAYEQYF

clone_size: many
v_call: TRBV7-2
j_call: TRBJ2-5
d_call: TRBD2
cdr3_nt: TGTGCCAGCAGCTTCGGCGGGAGAAGGGAGACCCAGTACTTC
cdr3_aa: CASSFGGRRETQYF

clone_size: many
v_call: TRBV28
j_call: TRBJ1-1
d_call: TRBD1
cdr3_nt: TGTGCCAGCAGCCCGACAGGGGTGACTGAAGCTTTCTTT
cdr3_aa: CASSPTGVTEAFF

clone_size: once
v_call: TRBV9
j_call: TRBJ2-5
d_call: NA
cdr3_nt: TGTGCCAGCAGCGTAGGAGAAAATAGCGGTAAAGAGACCCAGTACTTC
cdr3_aa: CASSVGENSGKETQYF

clone_size: few
v_call: TRBV4-1
j_call: TRBJ2-1
d_call: TRBD2
cdr3_nt: TGCGCCAGCAGCCAAGCAGCTAGCGGGAGTTTCAGTGAGCAGTTCTTC
cdr3_aa: CASSQAASGSFSEQFF

clone_size: few
v_call: TRBV4-1
j_call: TRBJ2-7
d_call: TRBD1
cdr3_nt: TGCGCCAGCAGCCCCCGGACAGGGCCCTACGAGCAGTACTTC
cdr3_aa: CASSPRTGPYEQYF

clone_size: many
v_call: TRBV20-1
j_call: TRBJ1-3
d_call: NA
cdr3_nt: TGCAGTGCCCCACGGACAGATGGAAACACCATATATTTT
cdr3_aa: CSAPRTDGNTIYF